Shown below are 9 T cell receptor beta chains from a single sample sequenced in a study of PD-1 blockade in mismatch repair-deficient tumors. The method was immunoSEQ multiplex PCR; TCRdb's version includes in-frame clones alone and lacks a portion of them. The sample carries around 100,000 clones, about 80% recorded once. The sample here was peripheral blood, taken roughly 13 months after starting pembrolizumab. The receptors here all came from an adult with mismatch repair-deficient cancer.

The genes are TRBV11-2 and TRBJ2-3, with TRBD1 matching 10 bases. The CDR3 has 15 amino acids. The V and J ends lost 2 bases and 11 bases, in that order; junction bases with no gene match: 10. Per the germline V gene, CDR1 is SGHAT and CDR2 is FQNNGV. This chain's CDR3 is CASSLPGGGTGVQYF. CDR3 nucleotides: TGTGCCAGCAGCTTACCGGGGGGCGGGACAGGGGTGCAGTATTTT. Using reference TRBV11-2 and TRBJ2-3 for the parts outside the CDR3, the full variable domain is EAGVAQSPRYKIIEKRQSVAFWCNPISGHATLYWYQQILGQGPKLLIQFQNNGVVDDSQLPKDRFSAERLKGVDSTLKIQPAKLEDSAVYLCASSLPGGGTGVQYFGPGTRLTVL.

The genes are TRBV5-1 and TRBJ1-2; a weak D match, TRBD1 (5 bases). Germline V gives CDR1 SGHRS, CDR2 YFSETQ. This CDR3 contains 12 residues. Trimming took 7 bases from V and 7 from J, leaving 14 bases between them. As DNA, the CDR3 is TGCGCCAGCCAAGGGACCGAGGGTGGCTACACCTTC. Its protein product is CASQGTEGGYTF.

The V gene is TRBV6-1, the J gene TRBJ1-5; D is perhaps TRBD1 (6 bases). CDR1 MNHNS and CDR2 SASEGT come from the germline V gene. V was trimmed by 1 base and J by 7 bases, leaving 11 bases between them. This CDR3 is 14 amino acids long. This CDR3 is CASSEGGGRQPQHF. The CDR3, as DNA: TGTGCCAGCAGTGAAGGAGGGGGACGGCAGCCCCAGCATTTT.

The chain is built from TRBV6-5 and TRBJ2-2; 7 nucleotides line up with TRBD1. The CDR3 runs to 13 residues. Trimming cost V 6 bases and J 3 bases; bases outside gene matches: 1. The germline CDR1 and CDR2 sequences are MNHEY and SVGAGI. In DNA form, the CDR3 reads TGTGCCAGCAGACAGGGGTACACCGGGGAGCTGTTTTTT. Residues: CASRQGYTGELFF.

In this sample, this clone turned up a few times. The chain combines TRBV18 with TRBJ2-7, with TRBD2 identical over 7 bases. V lost 6 bases to trimming and J lost 3 bases; unmatched junction nucleotides: 5. Germline CDR1 KGHSH, CDR2 LQKENI. The CDR3 extends over 13 amino acids. The CDR3 DNA sequence: TGTGCCAGCTCGCAGGGAGGGAACTACGAGCAGTACTTC. Protein product: CASSQGGNYEQYF.

The V call is TRBV29-1, the J call TRBJ1-1; D call uncertain. The germline V gene encodes CDR1 SQVTM and CDR2 ANQGSEA. V lost 6 bases to trimming and J lost 1 base, with 9 bases between them. This CDR3 is built from 12 residues. CDR3 coding DNA: TGCAGCGTATATACAGAGAACACTGAAGCTTTCTTT. Translating gives CSVYTENTEAFF.

The gene calls are TRBV9 and TRBJ2-3; 8 bases are a match to TRBD2. The CDR3 loop spans 15 amino acids. V lost 2 bases to trimming and J lost 1 base; unmatched junction nucleotides: 3. The germline V gene encodes CDR1 SGDLS and CDR2 YYNGEE. This CDR3 reads CASSVFGGGTDTQYF. The CDR3, as DNA: TGTGCCAGCAGCGTTTTCGGGGGGGGCACAGATACGCAGTATTTT.

This clone was counted many times. The genes are TRBV4-3 and TRBJ2-3, with 7 nucleotides matching TRBD2. Unmatched junction bases numbered 4, after V lost 1 base and J lost 6 bases. The CDR3 runs to 14 residues. In germline, CDR1 is LGHNA, CDR2 YSLEER. DNA for the CDR3: TGCGCCAGCAGCCAAGCGACTAGCATGGATACGCAGTATTTT. The encoded protein is CASSQATSMDTQYF.

The chain has TRBV18 and TRBJ2-3; D may be TRBD2 (6 bases). Looked up from germline, CDR1 is KGHSH and CDR2 is LQKENI. The V and J ends lost 5 bases and 4 bases respectively, with 16 bases between them. The CDR3 is 15 residues long. The CDR3 nucleotides are TGTGCCAGCTCATTTTCGGGAGCCGGGTCAGATACGCAGTATTTT. It encodes CASSFSGAGSDTQYF.